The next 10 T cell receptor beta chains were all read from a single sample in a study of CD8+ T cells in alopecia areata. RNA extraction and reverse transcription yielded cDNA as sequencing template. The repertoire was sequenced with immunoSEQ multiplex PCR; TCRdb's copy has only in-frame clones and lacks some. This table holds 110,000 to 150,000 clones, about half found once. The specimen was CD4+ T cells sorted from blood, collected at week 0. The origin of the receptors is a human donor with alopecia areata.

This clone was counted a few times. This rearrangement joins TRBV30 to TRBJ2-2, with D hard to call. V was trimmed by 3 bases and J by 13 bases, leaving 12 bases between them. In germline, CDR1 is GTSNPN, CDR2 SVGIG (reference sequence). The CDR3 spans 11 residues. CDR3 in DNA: TGTGCCTGGAGAGACCTTAAGGTGCTGTTTTTT. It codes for CAWRDLKVLFF. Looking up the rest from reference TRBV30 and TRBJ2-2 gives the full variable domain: SQTIHQWPATLVQPVGSPLSLECTVEGTSNPNLYWYRQAAGRGLQLLFYSVGIGQISSEVPQNLSASRPQDRQFILSSKKLLLSDSGFYLCAWRDLKVLFFGEGSRLTVL.

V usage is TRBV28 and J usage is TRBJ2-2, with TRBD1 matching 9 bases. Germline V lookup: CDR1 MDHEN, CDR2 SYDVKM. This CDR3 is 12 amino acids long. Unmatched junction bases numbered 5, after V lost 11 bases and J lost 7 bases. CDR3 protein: CAAGTGRGELFF. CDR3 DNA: TGTGCCGCCGGGACAGGGCGCGGGGAGCTGTTTTTT. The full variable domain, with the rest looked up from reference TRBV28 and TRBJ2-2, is DVKVTQSSRYLVKRTGEKVFLECVQDMDHENMFWYRQDPGLGLRLIYFSYDVKMKEKGDIPEGYSVSREKKERFSLILESASTNQTSMYLCAAGTGRGELFFGEGSRLTVL.

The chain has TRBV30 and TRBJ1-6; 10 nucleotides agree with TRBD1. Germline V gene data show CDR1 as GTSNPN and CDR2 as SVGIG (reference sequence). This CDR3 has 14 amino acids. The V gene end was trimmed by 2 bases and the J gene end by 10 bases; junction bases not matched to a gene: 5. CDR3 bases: TGTGCCTGGAGTAGGGGACAGGGGCTGTCACCCCTCCACTTT. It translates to CAWSRGQGLSPLHF. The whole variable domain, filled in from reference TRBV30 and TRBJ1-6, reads SQTIHQWPATLVQPVGSPLSLECTVEGTSNPNLYWYRQAAGRGLQLLFYSVGIGQISSEVPQNLSASRPQDRQFILSSKKLLLSDSGFYLCAWSRGQGLSPLHFGNGTRLTVT.

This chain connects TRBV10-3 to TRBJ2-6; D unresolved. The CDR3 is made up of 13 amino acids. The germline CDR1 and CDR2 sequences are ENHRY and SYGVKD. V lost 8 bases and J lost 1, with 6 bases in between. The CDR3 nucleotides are TGTGCCATCGCCCCTTCTGGGGCCAACGTCCTGACTTTC. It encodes CAIAPSGANVLTF.

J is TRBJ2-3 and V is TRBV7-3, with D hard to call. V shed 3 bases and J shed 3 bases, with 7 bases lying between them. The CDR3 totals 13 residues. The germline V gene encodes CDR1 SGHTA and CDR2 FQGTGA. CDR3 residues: CASSFLVTDTQYF. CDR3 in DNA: TGTGCCAGCAGCTTCTTGGTGACAGATACGCAGTATTTT.

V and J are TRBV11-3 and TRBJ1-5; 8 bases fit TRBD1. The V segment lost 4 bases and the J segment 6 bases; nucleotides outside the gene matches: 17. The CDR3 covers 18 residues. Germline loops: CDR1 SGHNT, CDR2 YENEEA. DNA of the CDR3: TGTGCCAGCAGCTCCGTGGACAGGGAACGATCTTCGGGTCAGCCCCAGCATTTT. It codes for CASSSVDRERSSGQPQHF.

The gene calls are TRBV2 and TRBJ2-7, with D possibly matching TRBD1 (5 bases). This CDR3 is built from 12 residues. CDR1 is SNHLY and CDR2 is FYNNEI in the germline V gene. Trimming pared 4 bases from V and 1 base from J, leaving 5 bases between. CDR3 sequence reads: CASSAGSYEQYF. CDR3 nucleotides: TGTGCCAGCAGTGCAGGGTCCTACGAGCAGTACTTC.

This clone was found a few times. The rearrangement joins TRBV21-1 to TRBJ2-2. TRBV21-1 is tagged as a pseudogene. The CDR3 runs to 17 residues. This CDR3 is CASSKGGGGLNTGELFF. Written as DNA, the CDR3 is TGTGCCAGCAGCAAAGGAGGTGGGGGGCTGAACACCGGGGAGCTGTTTTTT.

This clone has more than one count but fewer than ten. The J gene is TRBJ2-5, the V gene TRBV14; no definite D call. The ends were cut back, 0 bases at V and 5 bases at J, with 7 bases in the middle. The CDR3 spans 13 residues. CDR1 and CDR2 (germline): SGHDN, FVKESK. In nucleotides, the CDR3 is TGTGCCAGCAGCCAAGATATTAGGGAGACCCAGTACTTC. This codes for CASSQDIRETQYF.

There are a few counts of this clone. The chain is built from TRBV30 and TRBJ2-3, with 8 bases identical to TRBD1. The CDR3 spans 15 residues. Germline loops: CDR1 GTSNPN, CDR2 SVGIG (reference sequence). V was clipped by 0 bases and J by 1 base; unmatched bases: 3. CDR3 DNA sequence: TGTGCCTGGAGTGTACAGGGGGTCGGCACAGATACGCAGTATTTT. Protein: CAWSVQGVGTDTQYF.